Given below is one T cell receptor beta chain in context. The antigen is unknown. Trimming pared 2 bases from V and 4 bases from J, leaving 7 bases between. Looked up from germline, CDR1 is SGHRS and CDR2 is YFSETQ. This CDR3 contains 13 residues. The study extracted total RNA from unfractionated whole blood. This entry comes from a study of human T cells and chemical hapten exposure. Study-wide results and caveats: TCRs exceeding a frequency of 1 in 1000 stayed unchanged under DPC sensitization.

TCRdb re-analysed the 5' RACE reads in MiXCR, keeping a single row per CDR3 protein. The sample holds 120,000 to 150,000 distinct CDR3 sequences, roughly 4% seen once. The TCR sequence derives from a female donor in good health. The chain joins TRBV5-1 to TRBJ1-3; D gene uncertain. The CDR3 sequence: CASSLTTGNTIYF. In DNA form, the CDR3 reads TGCGCCAGCAGCTTAACCACAGGAAACACCATATATTTT.